The 20 T cell receptor beta chains reported below all come from one sample, sequenced in a study of T cells in Graves' hyperthyroidism and ophthalmopathy. Regions amplified from RNA transcripts were the TCR beta CDR3 regions. When the TCR CDR3 underwent first-round RT-PCR, the HTBI primer set was used. TCRdb re-analysed the multiplex PCR reads in MiXCR, keeping a single row per CDR3 protein. This table has about half a million distinct CDR3 sequences, around a fifth appearing once. The sequenced sample was blood. The receptors come from a woman between 65 and 79 years old with Graves' ophthalmopathy.

This clonotype has a handful of counts. The chain combines TRBV3-1 with TRBJ2-3; possibly TRBD2 for D (6 bases). Germline-derived CDR1 and CDR2 are LGHDT and YNNKEL (reference sequence). The V end lost 0 bases, the J end lost 6 bases, and 7 bases lay between the germline ends. The CDR3 loop spans 13 amino acids. Here the CDR3 reads CASSQDGGDTQYF. As DNA, the CDR3 is TGTGCCAGCAGCCAAGATGGGGGGGATACGCAGTATTTT.

This clonotype was counted at least ten times. The V call is TRBV28, the J call TRBJ2-2; D might be TRBD2 (6 bases). Trimming left V 8 bases short and J 6 bases short, with 13 bases between. The V gene's germline CDR1 is MDHEN and CDR2 SYDVKM. The CDR3 runs to 13 residues. The CDR3 DNA reads as TGTGCCAGCGAAGGGAGGCGTGCCGGGGAGCTGTTTTTT. Translating gives CASEGRRAGELFF.

This clonotype was seen a few times. CDR3 in amino acids: CSVSWGLGGDTQYF. CDR3 in DNA: TGCAGCGTGAGTTGGGGACTAGGTGGAGATACGCAGTATTTT. The J gene is TRBJ2-3, the V gene TRBV29-1; TRBD2 matches at 8 bases. The CDR3 is 14 residues long. Trimming cost V 6 bases and J 5 bases; bases outside gene matches: 10. The V gene's germline CDR1 is SQVTM and CDR2 ANQGSEA.

This clonotype turned up a few times. The genes are TRBV6-5 and TRBJ2-7, with D tentatively TRBD2 (6 bases). The CDR3 has 15 residues. V shed 2 bases and J shed 5 bases, with 16 bases lying between them. The V gene's germline CDR1 is MNHEY and CDR2 SVGAGI. In DNA, the CDR3 is TGTGCCAGCAGTTACGTATCGGGACTCGGGGACGAGCAGTACTTC. Its translation: CASSYVSGLGDEQYF.

This clonotype was picked up a small number of times. The gene calls are TRBV20-1 and TRBJ2-7; TRBD2 agrees at 7 bases. The ends lost 5 bases at V and 2 bases at J; junction bases unmatched: 9. Germline CDR1 is DFQATT and CDR2 is SNEGSKA (reference sequence). This CDR3 is built from 14 residues. In nucleotides, the CDR3 is TGCAGTGCTTTGATAGCGGGCCCTACCTACGAGCAGTACTTC. It translates to CSALIAGPTYEQYF.

This clonotype has more than one count but fewer than ten. The chain joins TRBV30 to TRBJ1-3; D is undetermined. Germline V gene lookup returns CDR1 GTSNPN and CDR2 SVGIG (reference sequence). The CDR3 is made up of 13 amino acids. V lost 1 base and J 0 bases, leaving 4 bases between the germline ends. The DNA for the CDR3 is TGTGCCTGGAGTGCAACCTCTGGAAACACCATATATTTT. It yields the protein CAWSATSGNTIYF.

This clonotype was seen a few times. The genes are TRBV7-3 and TRBJ2-1, with 9 bases lining up with TRBD2. J gave up 5 bases and V 5 bases, and 10 bases lay outside the gene matches. Germline V lookup: CDR1 SGHTA, CDR2 FQGTGA. The length of the CDR3 is 16 residues. CDR3 sequence: CASSPLGRGGHNEQFF. In DNA form, the CDR3 reads TGTGCCAGCAGCCCGCTCGGGCGGGGGGGTCACAATGAGCAGTTCTTC.

CDR3 in amino acids: CASSHPIGTGSGIYEQYF. CDR3 nucleotide sequence: TGTGCCAGCAGCCACCCCATAGGAACAGGGTCTGGAATCTACGAGCAGTACTTC. This chain uses TRBV7-9 with TRBJ2-7; TRBD1 might be the D (6 bases). V shed 5 bases and J shed 3 bases, with 26 bases lying between them. CDR3 length: 18 amino acids. Germline assignment: CDR1 SEHNR and CDR2 FQNEAQ (reference sequence).

This clonotype was observed a handful of times. The chain couples TRBV19 to TRBJ1-5; maybe TRBD1 (5 bases). Per germline, CDR1 LNHDA and CDR2 SQIVND (reference sequence). The V end was cut by 5 bases, the J end by 3 bases, with 17 bases between. The CDR3 spans 16 residues. Here the CDR3 reads CASSEHGTGTNQPQHF. In DNA form, the CDR3 reads TGTGCCAGTAGTGAACATGGGACTGGTACCAATCAGCCCCAGCATTTT.

Only a few counts were recorded for this clonotype. The chain employs TRBV3-1 and TRBJ2-1, with a weak D call TRBD2 (6 bases). The length of the CDR3 is 13 residues. Germline V gene lookup returns CDR1 LGHDT and CDR2 YNNKEL (reference sequence). V was shortened by 10 bases and J by 4 bases, with 14 bases between the two germline ends. For the CDR3, the DNA is TGTGCCACTGGGGACTTCGGGTACAATGAGCAGTTCTTC. It is translated as CATGDFGYNEQFF.

Many counts were recorded for this clonotype. V is TRBV2 and J is TRBJ2-1; TRBD2 matches 9 bases. CDR3 length equals 16 residues. With 4 bases clipped from V and 2 bases from J, the junction kept 6 bases outside the gene matches. Germline assignment: CDR1 SNHLY and CDR2 FYNNEI. This chain's CDR3 is CASSGSSGIAYNEQFF. CDR3 sequence (DNA): TGTGCCAGCAGTGGGTCTAGCGGGATCGCCTACAATGAGCAGTTCTTC. The whole variable domain, filled in from reference TRBV2 and TRBJ2-1, reads EPEVTQTPSHQVTQMGQEVILRCVPISNHLYFYWYRQILGQKVEFLVSFYNNEISEKSEIFDDQFSVERPDGSNFTLKIRSTKLEDSAMYFCASSGSSGIAYNEQFFGPGTRLTVL.

The V and J genes are TRBV5-1 and TRBJ1-2; 11 bases are a match to TRBD1. The CDR3 runs to 15 residues. CDR1 and CDR2 (germline): SGHRS, YFSETQ. V lost 0 bases to trimming and J lost 8 bases; unmatched junction nucleotides: 6. The CDR3 DNA reads TGCGCCAGCAGCTTGGAGGACCGGACAGGGGGCGGCTACACCTTC. Translation gives CASSLEDRTGGGYTF.

In this sample, this clonotype turned up a few times. The chain combines TRBV11-2 with TRBJ1-2, with D unclear. The V end was cut by 0 bases, the J end by 4 bases, with 9 bases between. This CDR3 comprises 14 residues. Germline V gene lookup returns CDR1 SGHAT and CDR2 FQNNGV. The CDR3 DNA sequence: TGTGCCAGCAGCTTAGAACCGTTTCCCTATGGCTACACCTTC. This codes for CASSLEPFPYGYTF.

The CDR3 DNA reads TGTGCCAGCCGACAGGGCCCGATAAAGGATAAACTGTTTTTT. Translation gives CASRQGPIKDKLFF. The chain has TRBV12-3 or TRBV12-4 and TRBJ1-4; TRBD1 matches 7 bases. After removal of 8 bases from V and 11 bases from J, the junction contained 14 bases not matched to a gene. The CDR3 loop spans 14 amino acids.

The V call is TRBV20-1, the J call TRBJ1-5; maybe TRBD1 (5 bases). V dropped 5 bases and J dropped 4 bases, with 12 bases sitting between them. The germline CDR1 and CDR2 sequences are DFQATT and SNEGSKA (reference sequence). The CDR3 runs to 13 residues. This CDR3 is CSAGRGGNQPQHF. In DNA form, the CDR3 reads TGCAGTGCTGGAAGGGGTGGAAATCAGCCCCAGCATTTT.

J is TRBJ2-1 and V is TRBV4-2, with 9 bases lining up with TRBD2. Germline values: CDR1 LGHNA, CDR2 YNFKEQ. The V segment lost 3 bases and the J segment 3 bases; nucleotides outside the gene matches: 3. The CDR3 spans 15 residues. The CDR3, as DNA: TGTGCCAGCAGCCATAATAGCGGGAGCTACAATGAGCAGTTCTTC. Its protein is CASSHNSGSYNEQFF.

This chain joins TRBV29-1 and TRBJ1-2; D perhaps matches TRBD1 (6 bases). V lost 0 bases to trimming and J lost 7 bases, with 12 bases between them. The CDR3 contains 13 residues. Germline V gene lookup returns CDR1 SQVTM and CDR2 ANQGSEA. Written as DNA, the CDR3 is TGCAGCGTTGAAGATCGGGACATTGGTGGCTACACCTTC. It encodes CSVEDRDIGGYTF.

This clonotype was seen repeatedly, ten times or more. This chain uses TRBV7-3 with TRBJ2-1, with 9 bases fitting TRBD2. This CDR3 spans 15 amino acids. Germline CDR1 is SGHTA and CDR2 is FQGTGA. The junction had 9 bases not matched to a gene; V was cut back by 5 bases and J by 7 bases. Written as DNA, the CDR3 is TGTGCCAGCAGCGTTGGGCTAGCGGGACAAAATGAGCAGTTCTTC. The encoded protein is CASSVGLAGQNEQFF.

The chain employs TRBV20-1 and TRBJ2-5; 10 nucleotides align to TRBD2. Germline CDR1 is DFQATT and CDR2 is SNEGSKA (reference sequence). This CDR3 spans 14 amino acids. J gave up 2 bases and V 6 bases, and 6 bases lay outside the gene matches. In nucleotides, the CDR3 is TGCAGTGCCGAACTAGCGGGGCTACAAGAGACCCAGTACTTC. Amino acids: CSAELAGLQETQYF.

In this sample, this clonotype turned up many times. J is TRBJ1-4 and V is TRBV27, with TRBD1 matching 9 bases. Germline V gene data show CDR1 as MNHEY and CDR2 as SMNVEV (reference sequence). The V and J ends lost 6 bases and 10 bases, in that order; junction bases with no gene match: 6. This CDR3 region has 13 residues. CDR3 nucleotide sequence: TGTGCCAGCAGGAATACAGGGGGCGGAAAACTGTTTTTT. Translating gives CASRNTGGGKLFF.